What follows describes a single T cell receptor (beta chain). This sample is part of a study of control samples from healthy donors and cancer patients. TCRdb keeps only in-frame clones here, not all; method: immunoSEQ multiplex PCR. The data show roughly 200,000 clones, with about 90% seen just once and 1.8% held by the top ten. Germline assignment: CDR1 MNHEY and CDR2 SMNVEV (reference sequence). CDR3 length: 16 residues. Trimming pared 4 bases from V and 0 bases from J, leaving 12 bases between. The sequence was obtained from a man aged 25-45 years in good health. Sequencing was performed on blood. The gene calls are TRBV27 and TRBJ1-4; D gene unclear. CDR3: CASSYRRMTTNEKLFF. CDR3 in DNA: TGTGCCAGCAGTTACCGACGGATGACAACTAATGAAAAACTGTTTTTT.